Below are 7 T cell receptor beta chains sequenced from a single sample in a study of graft-versus-host responses after intestinal transplantation. Profiled with immunoSEQ multiplex PCR; TCRdb holds only in-frame clones, not every one. Among fewer than 70,000 clones listed, roughly 92% were seen once. The input for sequencing was bone marrow, taken around 720 days after intestinal transplantation. These receptors all stem from a human patient who received an intestinal transplant, so some T cells may come from the graft donor.

The V and J genes are TRBV27 and TRBJ2-7; D call uncertain. Germline V gives CDR1 MNHEY, CDR2 SMNVEV (reference sequence). There are 14 residues in the CDR3. Trimming removed 4 bases at V and 1 base at J, with 11 bases between. The CDR3 spells CASSSLTESYEQYF. The CDR3 DNA reads TGTGCCAGCAGTTCACTGACGGAATCCTACGAGCAGTACTTC.

The chain employs TRBV10-3 and TRBJ1-6; D is undetermined. There are 15 residues in the CDR3. The germline V gene encodes CDR1 ENHRY and CDR2 SYGVKD. The ends were cut back, 3 bases at V and 7 bases at J, with 13 bases in the middle. The CDR3 is CAISDPREGNSPLHF. CDR3 sequence (DNA): TGTGCCATCAGTGACCCACGGGAAGGGAATTCACCCCTCCACTTT.

This clone was found once. The genes are TRBV30 and TRBJ2-7; 8 bases line up with TRBD2. Germline-derived CDR1 and CDR2 are GTSNPN and SVGIG (reference sequence). This CDR3 contains 13 residues. The trim removed 1 base at V and 6 bases at J, leaving 5 bases unmatched. CDR3 loop: CAWSDGRASEQYF. CDR3 in DNA: TGTGCCTGGAGTGACGGGAGGGCCTCCGAGCAGTACTTC.

CDR3 bases: TGTGCCAGCAGTTACTCATCGGGGGCAGAGACCCAGTACTTC. Protein product: CASSYSSGAETQYF. This chain connects TRBV6-5 to TRBJ2-5; D tentatively fits TRBD1 or TRBD2 (6 bases each). CDR1 MNHEY and CDR2 SVGAGI come from the germline V gene. This CDR3 spans 14 amino acids. The ends were cut back, 0 bases at V and 4 bases at J, with 9 bases in the middle.

The genes are TRBV6-6 and TRBJ2-7; no reliable D call. The germline CDR1 and CDR2 sequences are MNHNY and SVGAGI (reference sequence). CDR3 length: 16 amino acids. V was clipped by 5 bases and J by 0 bases, with 17 bases between them. CDR3 sequence reads: CASSPAQVRSSYEQYF. CDR3 DNA: TGTGCCAGCAGTCCCGCCCAGGTGAGGAGCTCCTACGAGCAGTACTTC.

Notes on this clone: The junction departs from germline at one end; a sequencing error may be responsible. J is TRBJ2-3 and V is TRBV7-9; possible D gene TRBD1, 6 bases. This CDR3 is built from 16 residues. The germline V gene has CDR1 SEHNR and CDR2 FQNEAQ (reference sequence). In DNA form, the CDR3 reads TGTGCCAGAAGCTTGGTCCGGGACACCTACACAGATACGCAGTATTTT. It is translated as CARSLVRDTYTDTQYF.

V is TRBV9 and J is TRBJ1-4; unclear D gene. This CDR3 is 16 amino acids long. With 0 bases removed from V and 1 base from J, the gap between germline ends came to 10 bases. Germline V gene sequence: CDR1 SGDLS, CDR2 YYNGEE. The CDR3 protein is CASSVGPRGTNEKLFF. The CDR3 nucleotides are TGTGCCAGCAGCGTAGGCCCCCGGGGAACTAATGAAAAACTGTTTTTT.